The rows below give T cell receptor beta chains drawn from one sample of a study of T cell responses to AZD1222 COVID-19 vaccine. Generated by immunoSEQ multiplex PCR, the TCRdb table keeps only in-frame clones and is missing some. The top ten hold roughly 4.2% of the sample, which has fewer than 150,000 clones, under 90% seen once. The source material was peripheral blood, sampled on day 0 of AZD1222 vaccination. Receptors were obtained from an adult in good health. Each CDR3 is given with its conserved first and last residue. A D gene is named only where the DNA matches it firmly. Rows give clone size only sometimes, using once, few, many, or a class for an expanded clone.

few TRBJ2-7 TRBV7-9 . CASSYGVSSATYEQYF TGTGCCAGCAGCTACGGCGTTAGTTCGGCGACTTACGAGCAGTACTTC
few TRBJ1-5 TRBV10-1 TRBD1 CASNFSPTRRDSKEPQHF TGCGCCAGCAATTTTTCACCGACCCGGAGGGACAGCAAGGAGCCCCAGCATTTT
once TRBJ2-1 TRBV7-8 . CASSPAYNEQFF TGTGCCAGCAGTCCAGCCTACAATGAGCAGTTCTTC
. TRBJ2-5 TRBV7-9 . CASSVGRNQETQYF TGTGCCAGCAGCGTGGGACGGAACCAAGAGACCCAGTACTTC
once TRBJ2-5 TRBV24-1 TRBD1 CATSDSQQGMGVETQYF TGTGCCACCAGTGATTCCCAACAGGGGATGGGAGTAGAGACCCAGTACTTC
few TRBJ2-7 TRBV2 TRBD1 CASSGQGRYEQYF TGTGCCAGCAGTGGACAGGGGCGGTACGAGCAGTACTTC
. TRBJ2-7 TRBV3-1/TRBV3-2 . CASSLGRAYEQYF TGTGCCAGCAGCCTGGGACGAGCCTACGAGCAGTACTTC
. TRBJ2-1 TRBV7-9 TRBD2 CASSLRPRGLAINEQFF TGTGCCAGCAGCTTGCGCCCCAGGGGACTAGCTATCAATGAGCAGTTCTTC
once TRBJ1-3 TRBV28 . CASSSPHYSGNTIYF TGTGCCAGCAGTTCGCCTCACTACTCTGGAAACACCATATATTTT
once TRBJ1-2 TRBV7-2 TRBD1 CASSPAQGAGYTF TGTGCCAGCAGCCCCGCCCAGGGGGCGGGCTACACCTTC
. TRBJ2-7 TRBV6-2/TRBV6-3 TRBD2 CASSDRLAGVKDEQYF TGTGCCAGCAGCGATAGACTAGCGGGAGTTAAAGACGAGCAGTACTTC
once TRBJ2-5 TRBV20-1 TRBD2 CSAVAGWAQYF TGCAGTGCCGTAGCGGGGTGGGCCCAGTACTTC
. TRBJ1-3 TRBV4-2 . CASSQEWQLGNTIYF TGTGCCAGCAGCCAAGAGTGGCAACTGGGAAACACCATATATTTT
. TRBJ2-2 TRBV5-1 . CASSHPTGELFF TGCGCCAGCTCCCACCCGACCGGGGAGCTGTTTTTT
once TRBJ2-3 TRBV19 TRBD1 CASNPRDRGSGPDTQYF TGTGCCAGCAACCCTCGGGACAGGGGATCGGGCCCAGATACGCAGTATTTT
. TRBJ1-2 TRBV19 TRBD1 CASSRQGDGYTF TGTGCCAGTAGTAGGCAGGGGGATGGCTACACCTTC
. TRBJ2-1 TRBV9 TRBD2 CASRLAGEWSEQFF TGTGCCAGTCGACTAGCGGGAGAGTGGAGTGAGCAGTTCTTC
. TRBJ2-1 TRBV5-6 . CASSLFGGDSYNEQFF TGTGCCAGCAGCTTGTTTGGCGGGGACTCCTACAATGAGCAGTTCTTC
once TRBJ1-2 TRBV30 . CAWSVGAGRGYGYTF TGTGCCTGGAGTGTAGGGGCAGGGCGGGGCTATGGCTACACCTTC
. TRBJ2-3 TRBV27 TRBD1 CASTLQGAHTDTQYF TGTGCCAGCACTTTACAGGGGGCACACACAGATACGCAGTATTTT
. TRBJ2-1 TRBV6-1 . CASSELGLLLRSYNEQFF TGTGCCAGCAGTGAACTAGGTCTACTCCTTAGGTCCTACAATGAGCAGTTCTTC
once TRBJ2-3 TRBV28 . CASSLFWGQGTDTQYF TGTGCCAGCAGTTTATTCTGGGGGCAAGGCACAGATACGCAGTATTTT
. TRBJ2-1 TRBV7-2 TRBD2 CASSLAGGSNEQFF TGTGCCAGCAGCTTAGCGGGGGGGTCGAATGAGCAGTTCTTC
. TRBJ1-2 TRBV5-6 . CASSPTGSFYGYTF TGTGCCAGCAGCCCCACCGGGAGCTTCTATGGCTACACCTTC
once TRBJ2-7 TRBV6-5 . CASRLNSDYSYEQYF TGTGCCAGCAGACTTAATAGCGACTACTCCTACGAGCAGTACTTC
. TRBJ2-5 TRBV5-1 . CASSKRDGQETQYF TGCGCCAGCAGCAAAAGGGACGGTCAAGAGACCCAGTACTTC
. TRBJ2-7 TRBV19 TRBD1 CASSPGGYEQYF TGTGCCAGTAGTCCAGGGGGCTACGAGCAGTACTTC